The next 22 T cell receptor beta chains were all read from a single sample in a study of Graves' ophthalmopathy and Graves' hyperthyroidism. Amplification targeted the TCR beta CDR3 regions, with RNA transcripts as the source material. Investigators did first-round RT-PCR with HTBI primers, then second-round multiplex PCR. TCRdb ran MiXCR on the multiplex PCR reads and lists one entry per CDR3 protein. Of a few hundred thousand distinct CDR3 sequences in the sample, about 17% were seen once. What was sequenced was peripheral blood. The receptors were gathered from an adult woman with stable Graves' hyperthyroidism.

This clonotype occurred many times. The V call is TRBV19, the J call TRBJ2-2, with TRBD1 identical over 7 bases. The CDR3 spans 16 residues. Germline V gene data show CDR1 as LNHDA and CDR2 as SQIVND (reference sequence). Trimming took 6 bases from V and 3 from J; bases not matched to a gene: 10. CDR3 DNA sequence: TGTGCCAGTAGACTAAGACAGGGATCAGACACCGGGGAGCTGTTTTTT. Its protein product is CASRLRQGSDTGELFF.

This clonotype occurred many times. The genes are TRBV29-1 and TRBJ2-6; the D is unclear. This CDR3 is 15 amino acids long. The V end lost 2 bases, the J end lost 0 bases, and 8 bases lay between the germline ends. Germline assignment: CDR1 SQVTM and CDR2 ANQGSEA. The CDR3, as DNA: TGCAGCGTTGAACAGCCCAGCTCTGGGGCCAACGTCCTGACTTTC. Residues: CSVEQPSSGANVLTF.

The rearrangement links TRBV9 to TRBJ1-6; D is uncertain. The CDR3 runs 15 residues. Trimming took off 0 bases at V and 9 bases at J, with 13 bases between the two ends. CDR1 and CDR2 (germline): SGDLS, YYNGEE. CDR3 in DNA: TGTGCCAGCAGCGTAGTGTGGACGGCGGGTTCACCCCTCCACTTT. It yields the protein CASSVVWTAGSPLHF.

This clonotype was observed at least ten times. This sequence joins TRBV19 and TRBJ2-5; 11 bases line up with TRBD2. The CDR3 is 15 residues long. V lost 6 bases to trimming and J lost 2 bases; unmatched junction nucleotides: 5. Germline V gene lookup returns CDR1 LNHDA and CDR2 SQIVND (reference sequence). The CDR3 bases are TGTGCCAGTAGGGAATCTAGCGGGAGGCAAGAGACCCAGTACTTC. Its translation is CASRESSGRQETQYF.

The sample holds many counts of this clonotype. This CDR3 is CASRGHSNTGELFF. CDR3 DNA: TGTGCCAGCAGAGGTCACTCGAACACCGGGGAGCTGTTTTTT. V gene TRBV28 combines with J gene TRBJ2-2; D gene uncertain. The CDR3 runs 14 residues. V dropped 6 bases and J dropped 0 bases, with 8 bases sitting between them. Germline assignment: CDR1 MDHEN and CDR2 SYDVKM.

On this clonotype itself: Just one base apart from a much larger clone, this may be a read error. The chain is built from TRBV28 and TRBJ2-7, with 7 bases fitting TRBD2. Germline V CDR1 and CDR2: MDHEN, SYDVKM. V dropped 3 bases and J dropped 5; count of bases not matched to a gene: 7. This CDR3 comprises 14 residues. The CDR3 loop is CASSLEGGSDEQYV. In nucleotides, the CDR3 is TGTGCCAGCAGTTTGGAGGGCGGGAGCGACGAGCAGTACGTC.

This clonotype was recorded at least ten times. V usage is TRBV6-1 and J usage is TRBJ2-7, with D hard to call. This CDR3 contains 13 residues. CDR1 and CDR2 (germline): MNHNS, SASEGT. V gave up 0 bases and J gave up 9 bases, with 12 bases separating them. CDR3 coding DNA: TGTGCCAGCAGTGAAGCCCAGGCTACGAGGCAGTACTTC. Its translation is CASSEAQATRQYF.

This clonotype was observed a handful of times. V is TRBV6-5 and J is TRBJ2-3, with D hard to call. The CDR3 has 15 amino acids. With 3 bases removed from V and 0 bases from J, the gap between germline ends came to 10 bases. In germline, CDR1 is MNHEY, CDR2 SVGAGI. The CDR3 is CASSYLSESTDTQYF. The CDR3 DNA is TGTGCCAGCAGTTATCTGAGTGAGAGCACAGATACGCAGTATTTT.

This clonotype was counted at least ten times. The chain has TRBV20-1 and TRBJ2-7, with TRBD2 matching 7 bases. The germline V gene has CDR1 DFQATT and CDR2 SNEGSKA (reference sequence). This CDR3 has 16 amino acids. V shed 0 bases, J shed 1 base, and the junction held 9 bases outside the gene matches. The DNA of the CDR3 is TGCAGTGCTAGAGATTTATCGGCTAGCGGTTCCTACGAGCAGTACTTC. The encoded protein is CSARDLSASGSYEQYF.

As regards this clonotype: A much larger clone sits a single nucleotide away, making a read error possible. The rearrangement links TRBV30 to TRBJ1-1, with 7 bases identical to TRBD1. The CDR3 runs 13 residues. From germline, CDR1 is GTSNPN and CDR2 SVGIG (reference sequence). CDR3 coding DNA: TGTACCTGGAGTGGGGACCCAGGGGGGTCGGCTTTCTTT. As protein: CTWSGDPGGSAFF.

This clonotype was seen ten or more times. The DNA of the CDR3 is TGTGCCAGCAGTTCAGGGGGAAATAGCAATCAGCCCCAGCATTTT. Its protein is CASSSGGNSNQPQHF. J is TRBJ1-5 and V is TRBV27, with TRBD1 identical over 7 bases. The V gene end was trimmed by 4 bases and the J gene end by 0 bases; junction bases not matched to a gene: 3. The CDR3 extends over 15 amino acids. In germline, CDR1 is MNHEY, CDR2 SMNVEV (reference sequence).

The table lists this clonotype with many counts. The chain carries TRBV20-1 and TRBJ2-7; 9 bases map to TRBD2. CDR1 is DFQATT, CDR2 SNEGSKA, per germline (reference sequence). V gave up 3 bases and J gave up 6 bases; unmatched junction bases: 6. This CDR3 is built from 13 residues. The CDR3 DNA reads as TGCAGTGCTAGGGTAGCGGGAGTGGGCGAGCAGTACTTC. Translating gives CSARVAGVGEQYF.

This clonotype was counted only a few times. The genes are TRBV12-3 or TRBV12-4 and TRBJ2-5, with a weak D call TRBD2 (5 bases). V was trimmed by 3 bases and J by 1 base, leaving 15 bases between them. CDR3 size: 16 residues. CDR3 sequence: CASSLGLFGVQETQYF. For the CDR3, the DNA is TGTGCCAGCAGTTTGGGTTTGTTCGGGGTCCAAGAGACCCAGTACTTC.

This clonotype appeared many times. The CDR3 region is CASSEQGNYGYTF. Here the CDR3 DNA reads TGTGCCAGCAGTGAACAGGGAAACTATGGCTACACCTTC. The chain employs TRBV2 and TRBJ1-2; a weak D match, TRBD1 (5 bases). V lost 2 bases to trimming and J lost 2 bases, with 6 bases between them. The CDR3 has 13 amino acids. Germline-derived CDR1 and CDR2 are SNHLY and FYNNEI.

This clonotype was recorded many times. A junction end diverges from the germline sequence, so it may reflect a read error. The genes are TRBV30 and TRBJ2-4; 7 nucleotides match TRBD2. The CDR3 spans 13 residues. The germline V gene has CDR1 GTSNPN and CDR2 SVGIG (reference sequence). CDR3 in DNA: TGTGCCTGGAGTGTAGGCCTAGCGGACATTAAGTACTTC. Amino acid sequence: CAWSVGLADIKYF.

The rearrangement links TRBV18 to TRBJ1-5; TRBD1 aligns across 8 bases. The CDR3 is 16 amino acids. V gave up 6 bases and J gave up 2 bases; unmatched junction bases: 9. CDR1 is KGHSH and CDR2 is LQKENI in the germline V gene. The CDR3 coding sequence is TGTGCCAGCTCCCCATCAGGGGGCTGGGGCAATCAGCCCCAGCATTTT. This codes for CASSPSGGWGNQPQHF.

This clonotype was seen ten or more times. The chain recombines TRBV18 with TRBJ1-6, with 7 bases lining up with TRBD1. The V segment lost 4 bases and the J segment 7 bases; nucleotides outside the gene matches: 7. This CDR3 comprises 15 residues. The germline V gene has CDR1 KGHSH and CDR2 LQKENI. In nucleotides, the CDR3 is TGTGCCAGCTCACTACCGGGACAGCGGAATTCACCCCTCCACTTT. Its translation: CASSLPGQRNSPLHF.

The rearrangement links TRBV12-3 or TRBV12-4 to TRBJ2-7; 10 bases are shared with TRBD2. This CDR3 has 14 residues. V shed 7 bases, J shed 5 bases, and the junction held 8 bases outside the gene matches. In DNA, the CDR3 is TGTGCCAGCACTACTAGCGGGAACCTTAACGAGCAGTACTTC. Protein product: CASTTSGNLNEQYF.

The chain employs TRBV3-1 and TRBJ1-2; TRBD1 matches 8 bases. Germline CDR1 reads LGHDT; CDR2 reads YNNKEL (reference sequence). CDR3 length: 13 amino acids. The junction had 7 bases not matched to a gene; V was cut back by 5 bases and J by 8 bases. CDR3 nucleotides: TGTGCCAGCAGCGGTCTCAGGGGGCACGGCTACACCTTC. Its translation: CASSGLRGHGYTF.

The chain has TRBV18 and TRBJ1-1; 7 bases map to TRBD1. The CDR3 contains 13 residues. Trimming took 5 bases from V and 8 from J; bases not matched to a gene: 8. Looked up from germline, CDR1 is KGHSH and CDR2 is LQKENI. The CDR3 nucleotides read TGTGCCAGCTCAAGGGGGCCACTATTCGAAGCTTTCTTT. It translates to CASSRGPLFEAFF.

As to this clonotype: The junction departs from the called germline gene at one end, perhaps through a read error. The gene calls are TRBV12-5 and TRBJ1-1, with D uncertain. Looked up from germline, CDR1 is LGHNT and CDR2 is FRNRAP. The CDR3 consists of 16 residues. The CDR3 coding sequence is TGTGCTAGTGGTTTGGTACTCCGGGTCAGGAACACTGATGCTTTCTTT. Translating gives CASGLVLRVRNTDAFF.

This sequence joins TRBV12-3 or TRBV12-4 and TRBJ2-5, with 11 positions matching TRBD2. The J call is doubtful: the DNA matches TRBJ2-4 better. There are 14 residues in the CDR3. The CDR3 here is CASSFLAGGDIQYF. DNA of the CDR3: TGTGCCAGCAGTTTCCTAGCGGGGGGTGACATTCAGTACTTC.